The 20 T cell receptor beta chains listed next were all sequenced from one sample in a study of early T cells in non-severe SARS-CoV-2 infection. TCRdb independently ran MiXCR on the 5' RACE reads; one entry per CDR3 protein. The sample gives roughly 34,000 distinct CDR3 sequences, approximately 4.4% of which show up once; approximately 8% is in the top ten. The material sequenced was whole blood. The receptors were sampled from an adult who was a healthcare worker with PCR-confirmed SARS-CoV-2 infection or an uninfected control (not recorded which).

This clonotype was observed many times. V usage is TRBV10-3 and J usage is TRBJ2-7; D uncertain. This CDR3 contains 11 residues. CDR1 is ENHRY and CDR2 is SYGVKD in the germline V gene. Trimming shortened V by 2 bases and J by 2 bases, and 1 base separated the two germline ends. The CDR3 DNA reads TGTGCCATCAGTGAGACCTACGAGCAGTACTTC. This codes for CAISETYEQYF.

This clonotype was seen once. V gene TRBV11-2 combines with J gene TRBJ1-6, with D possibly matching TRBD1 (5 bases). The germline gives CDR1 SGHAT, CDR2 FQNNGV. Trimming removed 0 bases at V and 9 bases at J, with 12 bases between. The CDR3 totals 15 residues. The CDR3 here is CASSLEPGRVSPLHF. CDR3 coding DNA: TGTGCCAGCAGCTTAGAGCCGGGACGTGTTTCACCCCTCCACTTT.

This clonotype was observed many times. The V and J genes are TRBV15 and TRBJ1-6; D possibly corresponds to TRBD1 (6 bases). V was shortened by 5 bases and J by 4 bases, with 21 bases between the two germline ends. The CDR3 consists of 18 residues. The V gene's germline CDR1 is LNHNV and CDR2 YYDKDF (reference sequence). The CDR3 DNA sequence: TGTGCCACCAGCTCAAGAGTGGGACTGACAGGATATAATTCACCCCTCCACTTT. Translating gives CATSSRVGLTGYNSPLHF.

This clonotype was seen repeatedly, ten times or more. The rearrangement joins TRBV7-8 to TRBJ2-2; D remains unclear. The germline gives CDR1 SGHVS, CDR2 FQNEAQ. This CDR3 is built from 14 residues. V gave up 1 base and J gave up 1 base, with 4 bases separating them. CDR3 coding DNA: TGTGCCAGCAGCTTAGTTTGGAACACCGGGGAGCTGTTTTTT. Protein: CASSLVWNTGELFF.

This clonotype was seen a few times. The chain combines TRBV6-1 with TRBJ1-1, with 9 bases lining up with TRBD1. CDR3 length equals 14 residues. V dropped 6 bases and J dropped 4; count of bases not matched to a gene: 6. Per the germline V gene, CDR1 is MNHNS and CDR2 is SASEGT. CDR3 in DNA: TGTGCCAGCAGGCGGACAGGGGCGATCACTGAAGCTTTCTTT. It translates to CASRRTGAITEAFF.

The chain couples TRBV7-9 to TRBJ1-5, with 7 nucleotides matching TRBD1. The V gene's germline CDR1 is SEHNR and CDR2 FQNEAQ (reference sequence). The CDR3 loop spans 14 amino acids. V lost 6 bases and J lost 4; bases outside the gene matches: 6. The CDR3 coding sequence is TGTGCCAGCAGTTTTGACAGGGTGAATCAGCCCCAGCATTTT. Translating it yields CASSFDRVNQPQHF.

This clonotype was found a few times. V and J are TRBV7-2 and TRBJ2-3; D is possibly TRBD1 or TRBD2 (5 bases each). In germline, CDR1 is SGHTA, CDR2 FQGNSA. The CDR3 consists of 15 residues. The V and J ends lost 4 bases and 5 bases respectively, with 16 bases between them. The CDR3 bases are TGTGCCAGCAGCTCTCGGAAGGGGACGATAGATACGCAGTATTTT. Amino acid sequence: CASSSRKGTIDTQYF.

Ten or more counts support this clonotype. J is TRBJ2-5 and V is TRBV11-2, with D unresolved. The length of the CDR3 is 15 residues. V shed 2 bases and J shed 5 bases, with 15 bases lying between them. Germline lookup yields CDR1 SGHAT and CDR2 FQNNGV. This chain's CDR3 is CASSLSPVRVETQYF. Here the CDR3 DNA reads TGTGCCAGCAGCTTATCCCCAGTAAGGGTGGAGACCCAGTACTTC.

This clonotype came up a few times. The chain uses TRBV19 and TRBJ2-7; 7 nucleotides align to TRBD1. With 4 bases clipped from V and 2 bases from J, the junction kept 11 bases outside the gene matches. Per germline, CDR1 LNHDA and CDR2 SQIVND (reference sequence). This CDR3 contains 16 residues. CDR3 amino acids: CASSTTTGQDAYEQYF. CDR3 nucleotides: TGTGCCAGTAGTACGACGACCGGACAGGACGCCTACGAGCAGTACTTC.

CDR3 amino acids: CASSGPLQAYNEQFF. The CDR3 coding sequence is TGTGCCAGCAGCGGACCTCTTCAAGCCTACAATGAGCAGTTCTTC. This chain joins TRBV5-4 and TRBJ2-1; unclear D gene. Germline V gene lookup returns CDR1 SGHNT and CDR2 YYREEE (reference sequence). The CDR3 runs to 15 residues. Trimming cost V 4 bases and J 2 bases, with 13 bases left between them. Drawing the rest from reference TRBV5-4 and TRBJ2-1, the complete variable domain is ETGVTQSPTHLIKTRGQQVTLRCSSQSGHNTVSWYQQALGQGPQFIFQYYREEENGRGNFPPRFSGLQFPNYSSELNVNALELDDSALYLCASSGPLQAYNEQFFGPGTRLTVL.

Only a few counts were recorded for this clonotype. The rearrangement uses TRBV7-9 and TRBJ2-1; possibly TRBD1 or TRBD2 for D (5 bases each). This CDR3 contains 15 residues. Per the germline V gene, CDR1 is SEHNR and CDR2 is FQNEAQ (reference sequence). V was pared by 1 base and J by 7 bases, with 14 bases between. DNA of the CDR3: TGTGCCAGCAGCTTAGGAGGGGCATTGGGGAATGAGCAGTTCTTC. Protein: CASSLGGALGNEQFF. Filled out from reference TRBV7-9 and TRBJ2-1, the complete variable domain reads DTGVSQNPRHKITKRGQNVTFRCDPISEHNRLYWYRQTLGQGPEFLTYFQNEAQLEKSRLLSDRFSAERPKGSFSTLEIQRTEQGDSAMYLCASSLGGALGNEQFFGPGTRLTVL.

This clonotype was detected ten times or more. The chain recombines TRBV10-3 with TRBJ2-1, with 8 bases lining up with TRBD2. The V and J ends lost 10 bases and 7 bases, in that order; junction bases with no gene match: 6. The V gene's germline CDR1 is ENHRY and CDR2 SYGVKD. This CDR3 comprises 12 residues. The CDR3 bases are TGTGCCACCGGGGGGGCGAGGAATGAGCAGTTCTTC. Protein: CATGGARNEQFF.

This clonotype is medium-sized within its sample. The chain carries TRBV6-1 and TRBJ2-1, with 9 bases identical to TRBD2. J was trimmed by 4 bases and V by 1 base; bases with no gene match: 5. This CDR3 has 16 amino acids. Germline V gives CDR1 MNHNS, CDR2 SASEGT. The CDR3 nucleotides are TGTGCCAGCAGTGAAGAGCGGGGGGCCACGTACAATGAGCAGTTCTTC. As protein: CASSEERGATYNEQFF.

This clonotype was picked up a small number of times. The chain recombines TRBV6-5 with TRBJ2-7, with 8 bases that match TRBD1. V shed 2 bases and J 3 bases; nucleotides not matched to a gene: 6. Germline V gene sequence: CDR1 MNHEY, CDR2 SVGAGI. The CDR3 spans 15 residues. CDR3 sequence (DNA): TGTGCCAGCAGTTACCGCGACAGGGGAGGCTACGAGCAGTACTTC. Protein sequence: CASSYRDRGGYEQYF.

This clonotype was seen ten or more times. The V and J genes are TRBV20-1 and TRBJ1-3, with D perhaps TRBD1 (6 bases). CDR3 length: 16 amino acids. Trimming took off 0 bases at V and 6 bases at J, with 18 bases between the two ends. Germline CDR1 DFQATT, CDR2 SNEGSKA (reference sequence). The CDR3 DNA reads TGCAGTGCTAGAGATCATTCCAGGGGCAATGAAAACACCATATATTTT. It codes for CSARDHSRGNENTIYF.

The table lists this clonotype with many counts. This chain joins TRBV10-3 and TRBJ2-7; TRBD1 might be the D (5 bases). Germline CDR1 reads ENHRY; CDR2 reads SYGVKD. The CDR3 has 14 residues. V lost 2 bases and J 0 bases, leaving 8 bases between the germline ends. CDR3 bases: TGTGCCATCAGTGAGGCCAGGGCCTCCTACGAGCAGTACTTC. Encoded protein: CAISEARASYEQYF.

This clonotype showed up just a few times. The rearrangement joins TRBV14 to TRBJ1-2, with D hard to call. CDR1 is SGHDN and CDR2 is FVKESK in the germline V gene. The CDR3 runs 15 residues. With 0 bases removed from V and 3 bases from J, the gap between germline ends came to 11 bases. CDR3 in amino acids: CASSQDPGNYYGYTF. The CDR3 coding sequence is TGTGCCAGCAGCCAAGATCCGGGCAATTACTATGGCTACACCTTC.

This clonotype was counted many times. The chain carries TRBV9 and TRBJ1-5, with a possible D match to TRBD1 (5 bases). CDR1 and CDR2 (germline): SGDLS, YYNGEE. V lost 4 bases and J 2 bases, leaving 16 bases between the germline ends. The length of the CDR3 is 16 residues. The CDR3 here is CASSLRPRDGNQPQHF. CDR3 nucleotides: TGTGCCAGCAGCCTTCGACCCAGGGACGGCAATCAGCCCCAGCATTTT.

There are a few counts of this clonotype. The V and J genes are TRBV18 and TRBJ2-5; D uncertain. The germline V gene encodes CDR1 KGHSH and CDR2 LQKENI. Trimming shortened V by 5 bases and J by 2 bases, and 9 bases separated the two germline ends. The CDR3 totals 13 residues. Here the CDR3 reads CASSSDIQETQYF. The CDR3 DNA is TGTGCCAGCTCATCAGACATACAAGAGACCCAGTACTTC.

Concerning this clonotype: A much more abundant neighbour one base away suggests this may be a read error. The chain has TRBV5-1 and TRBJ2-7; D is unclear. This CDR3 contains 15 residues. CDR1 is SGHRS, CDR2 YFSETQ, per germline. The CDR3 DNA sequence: TGCGCCAGCAGCCCGGGTGGACGGACCTCCTGCGAGCAGTACTTC. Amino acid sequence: CASSPGGRTSCEQYF.